Listed below are T cell receptor beta chains from one sample, sequenced in a study of response to subunit inactivated influenza vaccine. TCRdb ran MiXCR on the RT-PCR reads and lists one entry per CDR3 protein. The sample yields 650,000 to 800,000 distinct CDR3 sequences, approximately 15% seen once. The input for sequencing was PBMCs from blood, taken 14 days before vaccination. The origin of the receptors is a man in his forties or fifties who received an inactivated influenza vaccine. Each CDR3 is given with its conserved first and last residue. The order of the fields is J gene, V gene, CDR3 protein.

J gene: TRBJ2-3
V gene: TRBV5-1
CDR3 protein: CASRARGTSTDTQYF

J gene: TRBJ2-7
V gene: TRBV5-1
CDR3 protein: CASSFGRQGLAYEQYF

J gene: TRBJ2-7
V gene: TRBV20-1
CDR3 protein: CSAVTGLASYEQYF

J gene: TRBJ2-1
V gene: TRBV25-1
CDR3 protein: CASNRGAGGYNEQFF

J gene: TRBJ2-3
V gene: TRBV29-1
CDR3 protein: CSVGERSSTDTQYF

J gene: TRBJ1-2
V gene: TRBV20-1
CDR3 protein: CSARDGAIAPRTTLNGYTF

J gene: TRBJ2-7
V gene: TRBV7-2
CDR3 protein: CASRAATTYEQYF

J gene: TRBJ2-1
V gene: TRBV24-1
CDR3 protein: CATSDSFGGDSYNEQFF

J gene: TRBJ2-7
V gene: TRBV25-1
CDR3 protein: CASSESRSTYEQYF

J gene: TRBJ2-7
V gene: TRBV5-1
CDR3 protein: CASSLAPGTGADF

J gene: TRBJ1-3
V gene: TRBV7-2
CDR3 protein: CASSPDSTNSGNTIYF

J gene: TRBJ1-2
V gene: TRBV3-1
CDR3 protein: CASSPGTGESGYTF

J gene: TRBJ1-2
V gene: TRBV6-2/TRBV6-3
CDR3 protein: CASSQGEGYTF

J gene: TRBJ2-7
V gene: TRBV5-6
CDR3 protein: CASSRGPAYEQYF

J gene: TRBJ2-1
V gene: TRBV5-1
CDR3 protein: CASSQRTVDEQFF

J gene: TRBJ2-3
V gene: TRBV2
CDR3 protein: CASSVVAYTDTQYF

J gene: TRBJ1-1
V gene: TRBV11-2
CDR3 protein: CASSFQTGVRTEAFF

J gene: TRBJ1-3
V gene: TRBV6-2/TRBV6-3
CDR3 protein: CATAPWITSGNTIYF

J gene: TRBJ1-2
V gene: TRBV20-1
CDR3 protein: CSADRQTYGYTF

J gene: TRBJ2-1
V gene: TRBV14
CDR3 protein: CASSQGFHEQFF

J gene: TRBJ2-3
V gene: TRBV11-3
CDR3 protein: CASSLDGRTDTQYF

J gene: TRBJ2-1
V gene: TRBV27
CDR3 protein: CASSLSLAGFNEQFF

J gene: TRBJ2-2
V gene: TRBV20-1
CDR3 protein: CSANSPTGGIGELFF

J gene: TRBJ2-1
V gene: TRBV29-1
CDR3 protein: CSVGMGSLNEQFF

J gene: TRBJ2-5
V gene: TRBV5-4
CDR3 protein: CASSLSPGRRQETQYF

J gene: TRBJ1-1
V gene: TRBV18
CDR3 protein: CASSPKHRTNTEAFF

J gene: TRBJ2-7
V gene: TRBV20-1
CDR3 protein: CSASSQGEDEQYF

J gene: TRBJ2-7
V gene: TRBV5-1
CDR3 protein: CASSVGQGDEQYF

J gene: TRBJ2-3
V gene: TRBV28
CDR3 protein: CASPPDSLKTDTQYF

J gene: TRBJ2-5
V gene: TRBV20-1
CDR3 protein: CSAQQGGTEETQYF

J gene: TRBJ2-1
V gene: TRBV18
CDR3 protein: CASSPPQVSGNEQFF

J gene: TRBJ2-2
V gene: TRBV5-1
CDR3 protein: CASSPQGPLGTGELFF

J gene: TRBJ1-2
V gene: TRBV6-2/TRBV6-3
CDR3 protein: CASSYSSRGSYGYTF

J gene: TRBJ1-2
V gene: TRBV7-9
CDR3 protein: CASTRGQGARGYTF

J gene: TRBJ2-7
V gene: TRBV5-6
CDR3 protein: CASSAFYGVSVYEQYF

J gene: TRBJ1-4
V gene: TRBV6-2/TRBV6-3
CDR3 protein: CASRPLDGLNEKLFF

J gene: TRBJ2-7
V gene: TRBV11-2
CDR3 protein: CASSLVLAVTSYEQYF

J gene: TRBJ2-5
V gene: TRBV4-2
CDR3 protein: CASSQDRGTSGRAVETQYF

J gene: TRBJ2-7
V gene: TRBV5-4
CDR3 protein: CASSQKDGLLYEQYF

J gene: TRBJ1-1
V gene: TRBV12-3/TRBV12-4
CDR3 protein: CASGFGGLGAFF

J gene: TRBJ2-5
V gene: TRBV12-3/TRBV12-4
CDR3 protein: CASRSVPQETQYF

J gene: TRBJ2-5
V gene: TRBV4-1
CDR3 protein: CASSLPGGARETQYF

J gene: TRBJ2-1
V gene: TRBV7-7
CDR3 protein: CASSVDRANEQFF

J gene: TRBJ2-5
V gene: TRBV20-1
CDR3 protein: CSARAGPDETQYF

J gene: TRBJ1-1
V gene: TRBV6-1
CDR3 protein: CASRPNGDRENTEAFF

J gene: TRBJ2-1
V gene: TRBV7-9
CDR3 protein: CASSLYSGKDDNEQFF

J gene: TRBJ1-2
V gene: TRBV27
CDR3 protein: CASSFYGTAYGYTF

J gene: TRBJ2-2
V gene: TRBV4-3
CDR3 protein: CASSPLGISNTGELFF